This T cell receptor beta chain was obtained from a study of T cell changes during pregnancy in multiple sclerosis. Assay used: immunoSEQ multiplex PCR; TCRdb lists only in-frame clones, some missing. Of some 70,000 clones listed, 91% are singletons. The CDR3 is 14 amino acids. Trimming pared 2 bases from V and 1 base from J, leaving 7 bases between. CDR1 and CDR2 (germline): MNHEY, SVGAGI. Sequences were derived from peripheral blood, sampled in the second trimester of pregnancy. The V and J genes are TRBV6-5 and TRBJ2-3, with no clear D. This receptor was obtained from a female donor with multiple sclerosis, enrolled in a pregnancy study. The CDR3: CASSYAPGTDTQYF. The DNA for the CDR3 is TGTGCCAGCAGTTACGCGCCCGGCACAGATACGCAGTATTTT.